The table lists the clone carrying this T cell receptor (beta chain) with a count of one. Using immunoSEQ multiplex PCR, the repertoire was profiled, and TCRdb retains in-frame clones only, with some absent. The data contain more than 45,000 clones, 80% to 95% of them singletons. These data belong to a study of T cell changes during pregnancy in multiple sclerosis. The CDR3 runs to 16 residues. Germline V gene data show CDR1 as SGHAT and CDR2 as FQNNGV. Trimming pared 0 bases from V and 5 bases from J, leaving 15 bases between. The source of this sequence is a female donor with multiple sclerosis, enrolled in a pregnancy study. The V and J genes are TRBV11-2 and TRBJ2-3; D uncertain. Sample: CD4+ T cells from peripheral blood mononuclear cells, taken in the second trimester of pregnancy. The DNA of the CDR3 is TGTGCCAGCAGCTTAGACAGCCGCGGCCGAGGAGATACGCAGTATTTT. Its protein is CASSLDSRGRGDTQYF.